This T cell receptor beta chain was identified in a study of OX40 agonist ivuxolimab in advanced cancers. Study at large: An agonistic human IgG2 monoclonal antibody against OX40 (CD134) was given. Age averaged roughly 60 years (range about 20 to 80), and around 87% were male.

V dropped 6 bases and J dropped 7; count of bases not matched to a gene: 4. The CDR3 has 14 amino acids. Germline CDR1 KGHSH, CDR2 LQKENI. Patients with a history of autoimmune disease or on systemic immunosuppression were excluded. Sequenced by immunoSEQ multiplex PCR; TCRdb stores in-frame clones only, minus some. Of about 71,000 clones listed, roughly 81% are singletons. This clonotype was sampled from an adult with an advanced solid tumor such as melanoma, head and neck, liver or kidney cancer. The V call is TRBV18, the J call TRBJ1-4; 11 nucleotides line up with TRBD1. The source was CD4+ or CD8+ T cells sorted from blood, collected in a trial of the OX40 agonist ivuxolimab. The CDR3 loop is CASSTGTGGEKLFF. The CDR3 DNA follows: TGTGCCAGCTCCACCGGGACAGGGGGTGAAAAACTGTTTTTT.